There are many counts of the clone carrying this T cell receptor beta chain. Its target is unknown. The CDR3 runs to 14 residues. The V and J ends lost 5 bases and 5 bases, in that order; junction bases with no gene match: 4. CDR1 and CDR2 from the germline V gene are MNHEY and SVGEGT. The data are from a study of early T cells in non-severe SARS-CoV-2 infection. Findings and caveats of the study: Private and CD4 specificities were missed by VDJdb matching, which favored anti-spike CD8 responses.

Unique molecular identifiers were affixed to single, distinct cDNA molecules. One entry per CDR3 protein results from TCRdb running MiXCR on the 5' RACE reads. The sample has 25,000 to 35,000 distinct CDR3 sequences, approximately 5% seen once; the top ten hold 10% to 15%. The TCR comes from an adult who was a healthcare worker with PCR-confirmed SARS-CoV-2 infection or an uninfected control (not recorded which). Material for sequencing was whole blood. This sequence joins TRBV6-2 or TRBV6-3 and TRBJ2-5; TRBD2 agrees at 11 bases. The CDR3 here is CASSEGLAAETQYF. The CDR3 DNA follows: TGTGCCAGCAGTGAGGGACTAGCGGCGGAGACCCAGTACTTC.